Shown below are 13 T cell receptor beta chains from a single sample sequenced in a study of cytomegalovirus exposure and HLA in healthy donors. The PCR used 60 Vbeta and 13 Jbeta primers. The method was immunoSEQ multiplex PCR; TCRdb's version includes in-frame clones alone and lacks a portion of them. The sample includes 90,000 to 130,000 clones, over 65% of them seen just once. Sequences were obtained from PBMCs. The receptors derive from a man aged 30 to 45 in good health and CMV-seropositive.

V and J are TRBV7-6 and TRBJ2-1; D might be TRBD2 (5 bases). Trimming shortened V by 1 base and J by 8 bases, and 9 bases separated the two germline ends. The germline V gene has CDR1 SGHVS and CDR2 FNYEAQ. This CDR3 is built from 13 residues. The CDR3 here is CASSLEGRDEQFF. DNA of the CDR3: TGTGCCAGCAGCTTAGAAGGGCGGGATGAGCAGTTCTTC.

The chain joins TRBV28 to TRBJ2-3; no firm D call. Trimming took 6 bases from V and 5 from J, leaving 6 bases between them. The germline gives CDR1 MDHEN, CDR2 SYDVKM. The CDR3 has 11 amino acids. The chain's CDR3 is CASSLRDTQYF. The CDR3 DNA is TGTGCCAGCAGCCTTAGAGATACGCAGTATTTT.

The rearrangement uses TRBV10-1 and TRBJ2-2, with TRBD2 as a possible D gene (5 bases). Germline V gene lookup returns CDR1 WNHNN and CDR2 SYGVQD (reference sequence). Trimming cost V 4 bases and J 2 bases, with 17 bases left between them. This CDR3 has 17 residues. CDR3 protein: CASSVSRAGDNTGELFF. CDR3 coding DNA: TGCGCCAGCAGTGTGTCGAGGGCAGGCGATAACACCGGGGAGCTGTTTTTT.

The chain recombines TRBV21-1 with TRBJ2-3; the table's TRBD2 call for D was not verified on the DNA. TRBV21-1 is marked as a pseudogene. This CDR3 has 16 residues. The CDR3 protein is CASSKDSGRFTDTQYF. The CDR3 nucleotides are TGTGCCAGCAGCAAAGATAGCGGAAGGTTCACAGATACGCAGTATTTT.

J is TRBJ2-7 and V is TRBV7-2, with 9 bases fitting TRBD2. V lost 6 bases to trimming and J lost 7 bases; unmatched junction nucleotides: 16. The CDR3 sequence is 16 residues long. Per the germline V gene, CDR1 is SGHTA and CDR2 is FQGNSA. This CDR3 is CASSRRSGGGASEQYF. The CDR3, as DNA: TGTGCCAGCAGTCGTCGGAGTGGCGGGGGGGCGAGTGAGCAGTACTTC. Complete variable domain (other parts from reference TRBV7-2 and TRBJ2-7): GAGVSQSPSNKVTEKGKDVELRCDPISGHTALYWYRQSLGQGLEFLIYFQGNSAPDKSGLPSDRFSAERTGGSVSTLTIQRTQQEDSAVYLCASSRRSGGGASEQYFGPGTRLTVT.

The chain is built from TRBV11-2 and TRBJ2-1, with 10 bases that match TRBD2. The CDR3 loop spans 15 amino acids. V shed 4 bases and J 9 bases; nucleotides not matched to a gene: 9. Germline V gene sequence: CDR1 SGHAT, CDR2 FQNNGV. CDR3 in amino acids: CASSSLSGGAGEQFF. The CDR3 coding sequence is TGTGCCAGCAGCTCCCTAAGCGGGGGGGCTGGTGAGCAGTTCTTC.

The CDR3 sequence: CASSLQTGWGEQYF. The CDR3 bases are TGTGCCAGCAGCTTACAGACAGGGTGGGGCGAGCAGTACTTC. The chain recombines TRBV7-6 with TRBJ2-7; TRBD1 agrees at 7 bases. The CDR3 is 14 residues long. Germline V CDR1 and CDR2: SGHVS, FNYEAQ. After removal of 2 bases from V and 6 bases from J, the junction contained 7 bases not matched to a gene.

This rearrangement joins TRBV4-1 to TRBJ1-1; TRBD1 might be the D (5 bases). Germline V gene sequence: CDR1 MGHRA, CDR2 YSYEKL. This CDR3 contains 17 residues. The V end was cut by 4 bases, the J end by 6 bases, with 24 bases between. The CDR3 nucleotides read TGCGCCAGCAGCCCTGGACTCTCGGGGGTTCTGTACGCTGAAGCTTTCTTT. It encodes CASSPGLSGVLYAEAFF.

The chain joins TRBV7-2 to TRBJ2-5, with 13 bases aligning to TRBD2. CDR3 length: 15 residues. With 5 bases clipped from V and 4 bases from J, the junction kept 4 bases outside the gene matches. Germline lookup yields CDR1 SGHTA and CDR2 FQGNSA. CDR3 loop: CASSTGTSGVETQYF. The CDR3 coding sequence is TGTGCCAGCAGCACGGGGACTAGCGGGGTAGAGACCCAGTACTTC.

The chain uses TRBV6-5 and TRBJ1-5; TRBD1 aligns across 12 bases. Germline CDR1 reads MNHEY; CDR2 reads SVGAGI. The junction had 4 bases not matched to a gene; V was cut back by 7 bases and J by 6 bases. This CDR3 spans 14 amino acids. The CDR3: CASKGQGAFQPQHF. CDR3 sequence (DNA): TGTGCCAGCAAGGGACAGGGGGCTTTTCAGCCCCAGCATTTT.

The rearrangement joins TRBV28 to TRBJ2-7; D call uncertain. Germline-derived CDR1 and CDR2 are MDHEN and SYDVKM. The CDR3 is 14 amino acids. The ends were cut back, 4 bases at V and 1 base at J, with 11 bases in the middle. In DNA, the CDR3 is TGTGCCAGCAGTTACTCCCTAAGTTCCTACGAGCAGTACTTC. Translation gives CASSYSLSSYEQYF.

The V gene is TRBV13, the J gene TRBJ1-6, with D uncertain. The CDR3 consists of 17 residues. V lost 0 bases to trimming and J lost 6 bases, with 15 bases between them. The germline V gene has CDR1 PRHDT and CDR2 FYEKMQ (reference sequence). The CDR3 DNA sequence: TGTGCCAGCAGCTTAGGCCGGGGATTTTTGGGTAATTCACCCCTCCACTTT. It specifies CASSLGRGFLGNSPLHF.

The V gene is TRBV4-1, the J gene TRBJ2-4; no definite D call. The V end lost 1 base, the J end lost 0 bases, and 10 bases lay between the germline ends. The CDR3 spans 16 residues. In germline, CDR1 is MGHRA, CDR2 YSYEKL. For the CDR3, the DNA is TGCGCCAGCAGCCAAGTGGGTGACTTAGCCAAAAACATTCAGTACTTC. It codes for CASSQVGDLAKNIQYF.